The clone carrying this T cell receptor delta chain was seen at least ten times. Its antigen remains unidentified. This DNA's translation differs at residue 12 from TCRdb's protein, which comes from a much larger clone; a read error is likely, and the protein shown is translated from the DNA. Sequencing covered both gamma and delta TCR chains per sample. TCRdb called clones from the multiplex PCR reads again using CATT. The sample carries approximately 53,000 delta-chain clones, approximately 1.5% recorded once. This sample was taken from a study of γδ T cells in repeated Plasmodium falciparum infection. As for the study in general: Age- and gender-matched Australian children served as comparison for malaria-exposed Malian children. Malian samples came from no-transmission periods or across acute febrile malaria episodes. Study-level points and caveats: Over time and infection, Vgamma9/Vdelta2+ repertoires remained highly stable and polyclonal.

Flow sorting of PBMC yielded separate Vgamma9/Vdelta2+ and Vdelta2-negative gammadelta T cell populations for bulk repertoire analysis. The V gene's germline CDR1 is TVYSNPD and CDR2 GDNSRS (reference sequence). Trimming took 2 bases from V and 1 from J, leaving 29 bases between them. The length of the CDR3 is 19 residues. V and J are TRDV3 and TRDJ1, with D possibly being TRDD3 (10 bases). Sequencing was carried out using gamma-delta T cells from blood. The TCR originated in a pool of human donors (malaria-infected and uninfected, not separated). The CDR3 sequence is CAFAPSYGTGGCVTDKLIF. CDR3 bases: TGTGCCTTTGCGCCTTCCTACGGAACTGGGGGATGCGTCACCGATAAACTCATCTTT.